The next 20 T cell receptor beta chains were all read from a single sample in a study of graft-versus-host responses after intestinal transplantation. Sequenced by immunoSEQ multiplex PCR; TCRdb stores in-frame clones only, minus some. The table includes about 99,000 clones, roughly 93% detected once. For these receptors, no antigen is known. This specimen was unstimulated CD8+ T cells sorted from spleen or lymph node cells, taken before intestinal transplant. These receptors came from a human donor who received an intestinal transplant.

The rearrangement joins TRBV6-6 to TRBJ2-7; perhaps TRBD2 as D (6 bases). Germline V gene sequence: CDR1 MNHNY, CDR2 SVGAGI (reference sequence). The CDR3 contains 15 residues. The V gene lost 0 bases and the J gene lost 6 bases, with 15 bases spanning the gap. The CDR3 DNA reads TGTGCCAGCAGTTACTCGGCTACCGGGGGACGCGAGCAGTACTTC. Translation gives CASSYSATGGREQYF.

The chain carries TRBV6-5 and TRBJ2-3; D gene unclear. The CDR3 is made up of 11 amino acids. CDR1 MNHEY and CDR2 SVGAGI come from the germline V gene. V dropped 5 bases and J dropped 6 bases, with 6 bases sitting between them. The CDR3 region is CASSAPDTQYF. The DNA of the CDR3 is TGTGCCAGCAGTGCCCCGGATACGCAGTATTTT.

The genes are TRBV5-4 and TRBJ2-1; D is uncertain. There are 13 residues in the CDR3. CDR1 and CDR2 (germline): SGHNT, YYREEE (reference sequence). Trimming stripped 4 bases from V and 6 bases from J, with 11 bases between. In DNA, the CDR3 is TGTGCCAGCAGCCCCCCCACAGTCAATGAGCAGTTCTTC. Translated, it gives CASSPPTVNEQFF.

This chain joins TRBV2 and TRBJ1-6, with 8 bases lining up with TRBD1. Trimming at V came to 4 bases and at J to 3 bases, leaving 2 bases not matched to a gene. The germline CDR1 and CDR2 sequences are SNHLY and FYNNEI. The CDR3 has 15 residues. CDR3 coding DNA: TGTGCCAGCAGTGGAGGACAGGGCTATAATTCACCCCTCCACTTT. Translation gives CASSGGQGYNSPLHF.

As DNA, the CDR3 is TGCGCCAGTGAAGCGGGGGGCACAGATACGCAGTATTTT. It is translated as CASEAGGTDTQYF. The chain couples TRBV10-2 to TRBJ2-3; 8 bases agree with TRBD2. CDR1 is WSHSY and CDR2 is SAAADI in the germline V gene. The V and J ends lost 9 bases and 1 base, in that order; junction bases with no gene match: 3. The CDR3 has 13 residues.

The V call is TRBV6-6, the J call TRBJ2-7, with TRBD1 matching 7 bases. With V trimmed by 8 bases and J by 5 bases, 9 bases remained unmatched. CDR3 size: 13 residues. Germline CDR1 reads MNHNY; CDR2 reads SVGAGI (reference sequence). As DNA, the CDR3 is TGTGCCAGCTGTATCGGGACAGACCACGAGCAGTACTTC. As protein: CASCIGTDHEQYF.

In this sample, this clone turned up once. The chain couples TRBV11-2 to TRBJ2-1, with no clear D. The CDR3 runs 13 residues. The germline V gene encodes CDR1 SGHAT and CDR2 FQNNGV. V was shortened by 4 bases and J by 6 bases, with 10 bases between the two germline ends. CDR3 nucleotides: TGTGCCAGCAGCTACACCCACGGCAATGAGCAGTTCTTC. Translating it yields CASSYTHGNEQFF.

The chain links TRBV27 to TRBJ1-5; 7 nucleotides match TRBD1. V trimming: 1 base; J trimming: 7 bases; junction bases outside the gene matches: 4. CDR1 is MNHEY and CDR2 is SMNVEV in the germline V gene (reference sequence). This CDR3 has 14 amino acids. The CDR3, as DNA: TGTGCCAGCAGTTTATTCGGGGACAGCCAGCCCCAGCATTTT. Protein product: CASSLFGDSQPQHF.

The chain is built from TRBV29-1 and TRBJ2-1; the D is unclear. V dropped 7 bases and J dropped 6 bases, with 16 bases sitting between them. The CDR3 is made up of 13 amino acids. Germline V gene sequence: CDR1 SQVTM, CDR2 ANQGSEA. The CDR3 sequence: CSAIGRAINEQFF. As DNA, the CDR3 is TGCAGCGCAATTGGGCGTGCTATCAATGAGCAGTTCTTC.

The CDR3 is CASSLYLLGGSSEGEELFF. CDR3 coding DNA: TGCGCCAGCAGCTTGTACCTACTAGGGGGATCGAGTGAGGGTGAGGAGCTGTTTTTT. The genes are TRBV5-1 and TRBJ2-2; tentatively, D is TRBD1 (6 bases). Per the germline V gene, CDR1 is SGHRS and CDR2 is YFSETQ. The V and J ends lost 1 base and 10 bases respectively, with 29 bases between them. This CDR3 has 19 amino acids.

This clone showed up just a few times. The gene calls are TRBV7-6 and TRBJ2-7; 7 bases match TRBD1. Trimming took 1 base from V and 0 from J; bases not matched to a gene: 6. The germline V gene encodes CDR1 SGHVS and CDR2 FNYEAQ. The CDR3 consists of 16 residues. The CDR3 spells CASSLGLGGDSYEQYF. CDR3 nucleotides: TGTGCCAGCAGCTTAGGGCTAGGGGGCGACTCCTACGAGCAGTACTTC.

The V call is TRBV10-1, the J call TRBJ2-4, with D perhaps being TRBD1 or TRBD2 (6 bases each). Germline-derived CDR1 and CDR2 are WNHNN and SYGVQD (reference sequence). The V gene lost 0 bases and the J gene lost 2 bases, with 11 bases spanning the gap. This CDR3 is 16 amino acids long. The CDR3: CASSESRGASKNIQYF. The CDR3 coding sequence is TGCGCCAGCAGTGAGTCTAGGGGGGCCTCCAAAAACATTCAGTACTTC.

A word on this clone: One junction end disagrees with the germline gene, perhaps due to a read error. The V and J genes are TRBV15 and TRBJ2-4, with D unresolved. Germline loops: CDR1 LNHNV, CDR2 YYDKDF (reference sequence). This CDR3 contains 13 residues. The CDR3 nucleotides read TGTGCCACCGGCAGAGTGGCCAAAAACATTCAGTACTTC. This gives the protein CATGRVAKNIQYF.

V gene TRBV4-1 combines with J gene TRBJ1-1; no clear D gene. This CDR3 is built from 15 residues. V was cut by 0 bases and J by 3 bases, with 11 bases left in between. CDR1 is MGHRA, CDR2 YSYEKL, per germline. This CDR3 reads CASSQDAGPDTEAFF. DNA of the CDR3: TGCGCCAGCAGCCAAGATGCAGGTCCAGACACTGAAGCTTTCTTT.

V is TRBV7-8 and J is TRBJ2-3; 10 bases agree with TRBD2. V trimming: 5 bases; J trimming: 5 bases; junction bases outside the gene matches: 7. CDR1 is SGHVS and CDR2 is FQNEAQ in the germline V gene. The CDR3 length is 15 residues. CDR3 loop: CASSALAGWIDTQYF. The CDR3 nucleotides are TGTGCCAGCAGCGCACTAGCGGGGTGGATAGATACGCAGTATTTT.

The V gene is TRBV23-1, the J gene TRBJ1-5, with D possibly TRBD1 on 5 matching bases. TRBV23-1 is known as an ORF, though its function is uncertain. V gave up 8 bases and J gave up 0 bases, with 17 bases separating them. The CDR3 spans 16 residues. The CDR3 sequence is CASGKPGRHSNQPQHF. As DNA, the CDR3 is TGCGCCAGCGGAAAGCCGGGACGGCATAGCAATCAGCCCCAGCATTTT.

The rearrangement links TRBV9 to TRBJ1-3; the match to TRBD1 covers 10 bases. CDR3 size: 15 residues. The ends lost 3 bases at V and 2 bases at J; junction bases unmatched: 2. Germline lookup yields CDR1 SGDLS and CDR2 YYNGEE. The CDR3 reads CASSAGTGAGNTIYF. The CDR3 DNA reads as TGTGCCAGCAGCGCTGGGACAGGGGCTGGAAACACCATATATTTT.

The chain recombines TRBV5-1 with TRBJ2-1, with D possibly matching TRBD2 (6 bases). V lost 0 bases and J 1 base, leaving 14 bases between the germline ends. The CDR3 covers 17 residues. The V gene's germline CDR1 is SGHRS and CDR2 YFSETQ. The CDR3 coding sequence is TGCGCCAGCAGCTTGGCCGGGCAGGGAGGTTCCTACAATGAGCAGTTCTTC. Translating gives CASSLAGQGGSYNEQFF.

The chain has TRBV19 and TRBJ2-1, with unresolved D. The CDR3 sequence is 12 residues long. The V gene lost 3 bases and the J gene lost 5 bases, with 5 bases spanning the gap. Germline CDR1 is LNHDA and CDR2 is SQIVND (reference sequence). CDR3 nucleotides: TGTGCCAGTAGTATTCCTGACAATGAGCAGTTCTTC. Translating it yields CASSIPDNEQFF.

V usage is TRBV6-1 and J usage is TRBJ1-1, with D possibly matching TRBD1 (6 bases). V was cut by 7 bases and J by 7 bases, with 16 bases left in between. The CDR3 covers 13 residues. The germline CDR1 and CDR2 sequences are MNHNS and SASEGT. CDR3 loop: CASTKRQADEAFF. The CDR3 nucleotides are TGTGCCAGCACCAAGCGACAGGCGGATGAAGCTTTCTTT.